The 21 T cell receptor beta chains in this list originate from one sample, sequenced in a study of CXCR3-negative and CXCR3-positive naive CD8 T cells. UMI-labeled 5' RACE yielded the TRB cDNA libraries. TCRdb reworked the 5' RACE reads into one entry per CDR3 protein, no DNA. This sample's table reports about 57,000 distinct CDR3 sequences. The sample comprised memory CD8+ T cells from blood. Every receptor here comes from a human donor in good health. Some clones in this sample may be carry-over from other donors' samples.

The chain employs TRBV15 and TRBJ2-2; TCRdb's assignment of TRBD1 cannot be checked, as there is no DNA. Germline CDR1 reads LNHNV; CDR2 reads YYDKDF (reference sequence). The CDR3 extends over 14 amino acids. CDR3 region: CATSTRQDTGELFF.

The gene calls are TRBV11-2 and TRBJ2-5; TCRdb calls TRBD2, which cannot be checked without DNA. The CDR3 sequence is 14 residues long. Germline V lookup: CDR1 SGHAT, CDR2 FQNNGV. The CDR3 here is CASSRGTSGETQYF.

This chain links TRBV4-1 with TRBJ2-1; TCRdb indicates TRBD1, and absent DNA this call remains unverified. Germline V gene sequence: CDR1 MGHRA, CDR2 YSYEKL. The CDR3 length is 16 residues. CDR3 residues: CASSPAGTGIGNEQFF.

The chain has TRBV7-2 and TRBJ2-5; the D call of TRBD1 rests on TCRdb alone, since no DNA is present to check it. The CDR3 is made up of 19 amino acids. Germline V gene sequence: CDR1 SGHTA, CDR2 FQGNSA. The chain's CDR3 is CASSSVRTGGLWTVETQYF.

The chain uses TRBV12-3 or TRBV12-4 and TRBJ2-1; the TCRdb D gene call, TRBD2, has no DNA to confirm it. The length of the CDR3 is 14 residues. The chain's CDR3 is CASSGLAGGNEQFF.

The chain recombines TRBV4-3 with TRBJ2-3; TCRdb's D call of TRBD1 is untestable without DNA. CDR1 LGHNA and CDR2 YSLEER come from the germline V gene. The CDR3 consists of 16 residues. CDR3 in amino acids: CASSQNRDTNTDTQYF.

V is TRBV2 and J is TRBJ1-2. The V gene's germline CDR1 is SNHLY and CDR2 FYNNEI. The CDR3 spans 12 residues. CDR3 amino acids: CASSADSYGYTF.

V usage is TRBV5-1 and J usage is TRBJ1-2; with no DNA, the TCRdb D assignment of TRBD1 cannot be verified. Germline V CDR1 and CDR2: SGHRS, YFSETQ. There are 12 residues in the CDR3. Here the CDR3 reads CASSLEGDGYTF.

The rearrangement joins TRBV4-1 to TRBJ2-1; TCRdb proposes TRBD1, but this gene call is untestable without DNA. The CDR3 runs to 16 residues. Germline-derived CDR1 and CDR2 are MGHRA and YSYEKL. The chain's CDR3 is CASSQDSPGSYNEQFF.

The V gene is TRBV29-1, the J gene TRBJ1-1. CDR1 SQVTM and CDR2 ANQGSEA come from the germline V gene. The CDR3 extends over 12 amino acids. This CDR3 reads CSVIGGNTEAFF.

The V gene is TRBV29-1, the J gene TRBJ1-1. This CDR3 is built from 13 residues. Germline CDR1 reads SQVTM; CDR2 reads ANQGSEA. This chain's CDR3 is CSVKALLNTEAFF.

The rearrangement joins TRBV4-3 to TRBJ1-2; TCRdb outputs TRBD1, but without DNA this stays unchecked. Germline V gives CDR1 LGHNA, CDR2 YSLEER. The CDR3 length is 16 residues. This CDR3 is CASSHVRDITNYGYTF.

The rearrangement uses TRBV7-9 and TRBJ2-1; TCRdb's D gene call, TRBD2, goes unchecked for lack of DNA. Germline loops: CDR1 SEHNR, CDR2 FQNEAQ (reference sequence). The CDR3 length is 13 residues. The CDR3 loop reads CARREFNGNEQFF.

This CDR3 is CASSLRDRGNNEQFF. The rearrangement joins TRBV7-9 to TRBJ2-1; absent DNA, TCRdb's TRBD1 call cannot be checked. The CDR3 runs to 15 residues. Germline CDR1 is SEHNR and CDR2 is FQNEAQ (reference sequence).

This chain joins TRBV5-1 and TRBJ1-1; TCRdb gives TRBD1 as the D gene, but with no DNA this cannot be confirmed. Germline CDR1 reads SGHRS; CDR2 reads YFSETQ. CDR3 length: 16 residues. This CDR3 reads CASSWSTGEMNTEAFF.

The genes are TRBV11-3 and TRBJ1-2; TCRdb's D call of TRBD1 is untestable without DNA. The CDR3 has 14 amino acids. Germline lookup yields CDR1 SGHNT and CDR2 YENEEA. The CDR3 spells CASSPLGSEDGYTF.

This chain joins TRBV2 and TRBJ2-1; the TRBD1 assignment by TCRdb is unverifiable without DNA. The CDR3 runs to 15 residues. CDR1 SNHLY and CDR2 FYNNEI come from the germline V gene. The CDR3 reads CASSTPPGRHSEQFF.

The V gene is TRBV7-9, the J gene TRBJ2-1; the TCRdb D gene call, TRBD1, has no DNA to confirm it. The germline CDR1 and CDR2 sequences are SEHNR and FQNEAQ (reference sequence). CDR3 length: 12 amino acids. The CDR3 region is CASSSTEGEQFF.

This chain joins TRBV20-1 and TRBJ2-3; TCRdb lists TRBD2, though no DNA is available to test this call. Germline V gene sequence: CDR1 DFQATT, CDR2 SNEGSKA (reference sequence). CDR3 length: 15 amino acids. The CDR3 loop reads CSARGRTHSTDTQYF.

The rearrangement links TRBV20-1 to TRBJ2-1; the D call of TRBD1 rests on TCRdb alone, since no DNA is present to check it. CDR1 and CDR2 (germline): DFQATT, SNEGSKA (reference sequence). CDR3 size: 16 residues. The CDR3: CSATEGLASPYNEQFF.

The V call is TRBV6-4, the J call TRBJ2-2; without DNA, the TCRdb call of TRBD2 cannot be checked. The CDR3 sequence is 15 residues long. Germline V CDR1 and CDR2: MRHNA, SNTAGT. The CDR3: CASSDGTLDTGELFF.